A selection of T cell receptor beta chains follows, all from one sample in a study of T cells in Graves' hyperthyroidism and ophthalmopathy. TCRdb used MiXCR to reprocess the multiplex PCR reads, holding one entry per CDR3 protein. The sample includes roughly 720,000 distinct CDR3 sequences, roughly 17% of them seen just once. The sequenced sample was blood. The receptors shown here come from a man aged 45-65 years with Graves' hyperthyroidism. Both conserved end residues are part of each CDR3. Fields, in order: J gene, V gene, CDR3 protein.

>TRBJ1-2|TRBV12-3/TRBV12-4
CASSLGGTGRGTSYGYTF
>TRBJ2-3|TRBV15
CATSRDLAGDTQYF
>TRBJ2-1|TRBV14
CASSQDLSQGYNEQFF
>TRBJ1-1|TRBV19
CASRPTGRNTEAFF
>TRBJ2-3|TRBV2
CASSVGTRGDTQYF
>TRBJ2-3|TRBV20-1
CSAWGYTTDTQYF
>TRBJ2-2|TRBV6-1
CASTSAAGELFF
>TRBJ2-1|TRBV5-6
CASSLMGRISYNEQFF
>TRBJ2-5|TRBV19
CASRPMGLAEETQYF
>TRBJ2-2|TRBV11-1
CASSLYRGRSGELFF
>TRBJ2-7|TRBV20-1
CSASPSSGSYEQYF
>TRBJ2-1|TRBV2
CATSGGVYNEQFF
>TRBJ2-5|TRBV5-8
CASSPRYGGKKETQYF
>TRBJ2-5|TRBV24-1
CATSDGFQETQYF
>TRBJ1-6|TRBV10-3
CAISGGQGRSPLHF
>TRBJ2-5|TRBV2
CASEAETQYF
>TRBJ2-2|TRBV24-1
CATRDQNTGELFF
>TRBJ2-1|TRBV6-1
CASSDASGGNEQFF
>TRBJ2-1|TRBV11-2
CASNPYPLGDEQFF
>TRBJ1-6|TRBV9
CASSGPAQGDNSPLHF
>TRBJ2-7|TRBV19
CASSPRGGPYYEQYF
>TRBJ2-1|TRBV28
CASSALAGGLYNEQFF
>TRBJ2-7|TRBV27
CASSPSDFYVYEQYF
>TRBJ2-2|TRBV11-2
CASRGTRSLPGELFF
>TRBJ1-2|TRBV19
CARIGTGGAVNRYGYTF
>TRBJ2-3|TRBV2
CASSEHRGGAGSDTQYF